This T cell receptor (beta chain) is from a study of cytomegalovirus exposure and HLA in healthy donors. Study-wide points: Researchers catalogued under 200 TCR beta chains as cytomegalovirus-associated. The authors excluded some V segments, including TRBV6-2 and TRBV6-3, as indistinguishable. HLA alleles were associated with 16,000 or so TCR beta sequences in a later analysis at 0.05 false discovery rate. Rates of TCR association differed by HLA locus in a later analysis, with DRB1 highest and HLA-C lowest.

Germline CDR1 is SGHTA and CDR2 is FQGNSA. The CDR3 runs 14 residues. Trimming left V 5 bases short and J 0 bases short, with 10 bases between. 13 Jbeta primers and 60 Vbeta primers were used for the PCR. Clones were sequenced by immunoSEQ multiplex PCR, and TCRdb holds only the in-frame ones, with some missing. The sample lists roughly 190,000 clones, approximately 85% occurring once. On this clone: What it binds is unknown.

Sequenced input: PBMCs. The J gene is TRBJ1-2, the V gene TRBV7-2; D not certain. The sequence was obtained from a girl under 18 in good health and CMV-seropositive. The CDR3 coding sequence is TGTGCCAGCAGCATGGGCCCAGCTAACTATGGCTACACCTTC. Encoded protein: CASSMGPANYGYTF.